This T cell receptor (beta chain) was obtained from a study of beta chain features in type 1 diabetes. TCRB transcripts that were expressed got sequenced, as all of the isolated RNA had been reverse transcribed. Roughly 3.57 million reads on average were seen across naive, central memory and regulatory T cell samples. Repertoires were generated with immunoSEQ multiplex PCR, while TCRdb's copy carries only in-frame clones and drops some. The table lists under 300,000 clones, around 13% of them singletons. Regarding this clone: Its antigen is not identified.

Study-level findings and limits: Healthy donors had naive, central memory and Treg TCRB repertoires that appeared less similar than those seen among patients. People with Type 1 diabetes carried modestly yet significantly shorter TCRB CDR3s in all four CD4+ subsets.

Blood was drawn once from each donor into heparinised tubes. The draws averaged approximately 120 mL. The V gene's germline CDR1 is SGHTA and CDR2 FQGNSA. J gave up 1 base and V 5 bases, and 13 bases lay outside the gene matches. This CDR3 has 19 amino acids. The origin of this receptor is a man younger than 45 with type 1 diabetes. Specimen: naive CD4+ T cells from blood. The genes are TRBV7-2 and TRBJ2-6, with 8 bases aligning to TRBD1. CDR3 in DNA: TGTGCCAGCAGCGGACAGGGTTACTTGGTGGGTTCTGGGGCCAACGTCCTGACTTTC. It encodes CASSGQGYLVGSGANVLTF.